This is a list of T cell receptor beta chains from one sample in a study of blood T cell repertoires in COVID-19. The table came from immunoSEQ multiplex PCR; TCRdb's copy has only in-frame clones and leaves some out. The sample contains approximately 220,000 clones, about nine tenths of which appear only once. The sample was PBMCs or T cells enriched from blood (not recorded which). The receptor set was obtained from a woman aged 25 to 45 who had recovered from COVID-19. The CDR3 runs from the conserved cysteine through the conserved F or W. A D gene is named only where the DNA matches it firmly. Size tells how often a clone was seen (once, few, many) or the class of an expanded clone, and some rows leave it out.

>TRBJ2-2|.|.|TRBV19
TGTGCCAGTAGCCCTTCCAAAGGAATTCGGAGCGACACCGGGGAGCTGTTTTTT
CASSPSKGIRSDTGELFF
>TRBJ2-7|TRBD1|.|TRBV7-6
TGTGCCAGCAGCTTTGCGGGACAGGGTTTATCCTACGAGCAGTACTTC
CASSFAGQGLSYEQYF
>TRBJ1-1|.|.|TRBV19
TGTGCCAGTAGTTCCGATTTGAGGGGAGGAATGAACACTGAAGCTTTCTTT
CASSSDLRGGMNTEAFF
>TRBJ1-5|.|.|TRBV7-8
TGTGCCAGCAGCCCACATCTGGCCAGGGGCAATCAGCCCCAGCATTTT
CASSPHLARGNQPQHF
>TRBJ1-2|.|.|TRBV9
TGTGCCAGCAGCGTAGGGTCTGGCCCTAACTATGGCTACACCTTC
CASSVGSGPNYGYTF
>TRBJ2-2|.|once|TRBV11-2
TGTGCCAGCAGCCCGGGGGCCGGGGAGCTGTTTTTT
CASSPGAGELFF
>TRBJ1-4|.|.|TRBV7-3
TGTGCCAGCAGCCCCGGGGGGGGTACTAATGAAAAACTGTTTTTT
CASSPGGGTNEKLFF
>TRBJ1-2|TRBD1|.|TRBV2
TGTGCCAGCAGTGCGACAGGGAACTATGGCTACACCTTC
CASSATGNYGYTF
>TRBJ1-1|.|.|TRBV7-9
TGTGCCAGCAGCTACCCACAAGGAGGGAACACTGAAGCTTTCTTT
CASSYPQGGNTEAFF
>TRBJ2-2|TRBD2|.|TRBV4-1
TGCGCCAGCAGCCGCCTAATAACTAGCGGGGGGGCCGACACCGGGGAGCTGTTTTTT
CASSRLITSGGADTGELFF
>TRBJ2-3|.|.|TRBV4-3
TGCGCCAGCAGCCCTCGTGCGGGGGCCTACACAGATACGCAGTATTTT
CASSPRAGAYTDTQYF
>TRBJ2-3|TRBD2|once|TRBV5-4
TGTGCCAGCAGCCGATCCGGGACTAGCGGGGCTGCAGATACGCAGTATTTT
CASSRSGTSGAADTQYF
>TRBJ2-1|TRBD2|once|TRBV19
TGTGCCAGTAGTGGTTCCGCGGGGGGGTACAATGAGCAGTTCTTC
CASSGSAGGYNEQFF
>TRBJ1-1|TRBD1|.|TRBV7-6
TGTGCCAGCAGCTTAGACGAGGGGGCGCACACTGAAGCTTTCTTT
CASSLDEGAHTEAFF
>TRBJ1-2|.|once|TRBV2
TGTGCCAGCTACAGGGTACTCGGCGTTGGCTACACCTTC
CASYRVLGVGYTF
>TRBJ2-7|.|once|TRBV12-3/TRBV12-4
TGTGCCAGCGGGTCGGGCGAGCAGTACTTC
CASGSGEQYF
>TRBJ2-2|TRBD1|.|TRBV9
TGTGCCAGCAGCGTAGCGGGACAGGGTTCCGGGGAGCTGTTTTTT
CASSVAGQGSGELFF
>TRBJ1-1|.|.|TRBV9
TGTGCCAGCAGCCCCCCCCCAGGGGCCACTGAAGCTTTCTTT
CASSPPPGATEAFF
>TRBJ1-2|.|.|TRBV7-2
TGTGCCAGCAGCAAGGGTCCGGGGGGAGATGGCTACACCTTC
CASSKGPGGDGYTF
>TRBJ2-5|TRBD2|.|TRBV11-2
TGTGCCAGCAGCGCCTCTAGCGGGGAGACCCAGTACTTC
CASSASSGETQYF
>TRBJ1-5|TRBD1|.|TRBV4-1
TGCGCCAGCAGCCAAGATTACGGGACAGGGGAGGGTTATAGCAATCAGCCCCAGCATTTT
CASSQDYGTGEGYSNQPQHF
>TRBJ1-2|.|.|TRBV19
TGTGCCAGTAGTATCCAGGGTTCGAACTATGGCTACACCTTC
CASSIQGSNYGYTF
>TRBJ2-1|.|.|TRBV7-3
TGTGCCAGCAGCCCGGGACAAGTGAGCTCCTACAATGAGCAGTTCTTC
CASSPGQVSSYNEQFF
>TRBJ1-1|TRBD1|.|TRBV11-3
TGTGCCAGCAGCTCTAAGGGACAGGAGAACACTGAAGCTTTCTTT
CASSSKGQENTEAFF
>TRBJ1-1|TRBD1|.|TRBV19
TGTGCCAGTAGTTTAGGGCAGGGGGATGAAGCTTTCTTT
CASSLGQGDEAFF
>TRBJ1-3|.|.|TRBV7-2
TGTGCCAGCAGCTTTGGGGCAGGGGCCTCTGGAAACACCATATATTTT
CASSFGAGASGNTIYF
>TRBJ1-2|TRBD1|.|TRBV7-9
TGTGCCAGCACCCAGGGCGGGACAGCCTATGGCTACACCTTC
CASTQGGTAYGYTF
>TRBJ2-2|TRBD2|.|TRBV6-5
TGTGCCAGCAGTTGGGGGGGTGTGGACACCGGGGAGCTGTTTTTT
CASSWGGVDTGELFF
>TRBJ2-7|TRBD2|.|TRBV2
TGTGCCAGCAGGGGCGCTAGCGGGGGTCATGACGAGCAGTACTTC
CASRGASGGHDEQYF
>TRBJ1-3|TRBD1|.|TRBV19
TGTGCCAGTAGTATCACAGGGGCTGGAAACACCATATATTTT
CASSITGAGNTIYF
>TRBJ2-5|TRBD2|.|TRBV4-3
TGCGCCAGCAGCCAAGATCTTGCGGGGGGCCGGGAGACCCAGTACTTC
CASSQDLAGGRETQYF
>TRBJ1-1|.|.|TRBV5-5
TGTGCCAGCAGCTTTATGCGGGGGCGAGGTTTGTACACTGAAGCTTTCTTT
CASSFMRGRGLYTEAFF
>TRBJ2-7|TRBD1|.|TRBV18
TGTGCCAGCTCACCCATCGTCGGGACAGGGTTCTACGAGCAGTACTTC
CASSPIVGTGFYEQYF
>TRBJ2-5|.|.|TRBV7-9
TGTGCCAGCAGCTTAAGTGTCGGGACACCAGGGACCCAGTACTTC
CASSLSVGTPGTQYF
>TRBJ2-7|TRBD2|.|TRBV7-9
TGTGCCAGCAGCTCCTCCTTAGCGGGGGGAGGGTACGAGCAGTACTTC
CASSSSLAGGGYEQYF
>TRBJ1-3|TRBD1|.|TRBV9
TGTGCCAGCAGCCCACAATCTACAGGGGGCACTGGAAACACCATATATTTT
CASSPQSTGGTGNTIYF
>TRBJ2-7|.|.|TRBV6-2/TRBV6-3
TGTGCCAGCAGTTACGGGCAGGGGGGCTACGAGCAGTACTTC
CASSYGQGGYEQYF
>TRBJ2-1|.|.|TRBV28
TGTGCCAGCAGTTTGCAGGGAGGAGAGCAGTTCTTC
CASSLQGGEQFF
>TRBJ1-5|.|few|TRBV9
TGTGCCAGCAGCGGCCCGGGACAAGGGGATCAGCCCCAGCATTTT
CASSGPGQGDQPQHF
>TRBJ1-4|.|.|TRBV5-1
TGCGCCAGCAGCTTGGCGGGTTTGGCTAATGAAAAACTGTTTTTT
CASSLAGLANEKLFF
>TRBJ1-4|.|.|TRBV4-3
TGCGCCAGCAGCCAACTCGCAGGGTTTAATGAAAAACTGTTTTTT
CASSQLAGFNEKLFF
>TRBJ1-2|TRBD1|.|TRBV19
TGTGCCAGTAGCACTACCAGGGGGCCCTATGGCTACACCTTC
CASSTTRGPYGYTF
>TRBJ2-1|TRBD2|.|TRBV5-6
TGTGCCAGCAGCTTGGCCGGTAGCGGGGGTTCGGCCTACAATGAGCAGTTCTTC
CASSLAGSGGSAYNEQFF
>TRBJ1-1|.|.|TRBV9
TGTGCCAGCAGCGTAGCCCCAGGGAACACTGAAGCTTTCTTT
CASSVAPGNTEAFF
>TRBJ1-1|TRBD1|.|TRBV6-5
TGTGCCAGCACCTTCATGACAGGGGGCACTGAAGCTTTCTTT
CASTFMTGGTEAFF
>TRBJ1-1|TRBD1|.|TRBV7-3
TGTGCCAGCAGCTCTAATCCGGACAGGAGAGTGGCTTTCTTT
CASSSNPDRRVAFF
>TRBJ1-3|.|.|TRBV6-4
TGTGCCAGCACGGGGATCGGAAACACCATATATTTT
CASTGIGNTIYF
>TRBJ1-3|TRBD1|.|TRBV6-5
TGTGCCAGCAGACGCCGGGACAGGGGTTTAAACACCATATATTTT
CASRRRDRGLNTIYF
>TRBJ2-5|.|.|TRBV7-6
TGTGCCAGCAGCCTCGGCTCAGGGGAAGAGACCCAGTACTTC
CASSLGSGEETQYF
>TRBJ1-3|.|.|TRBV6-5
TGTGCCAGCAGTTACACAAACCAAAACTCTGGAAACACCATATATTTT
CASSYTNQNSGNTIYF
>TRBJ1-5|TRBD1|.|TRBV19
TGTGCCAGTAGACAGGGGGCGAGCAATCAGCCCCAGCATTTT
CASRQGASNQPQHF
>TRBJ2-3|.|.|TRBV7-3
TGTGCCAGCAGCTCGGGACTTCAAGATACGCAGTATTTT
CASSSGLQDTQYF
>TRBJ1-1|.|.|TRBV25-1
TGTGCCAGCAGTGTCGGAGTTATGAACACTGAAGCTTTCTTT
CASSVGVMNTEAFF
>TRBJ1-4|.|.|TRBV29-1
TGCAGCGTTGGTGGGAGCGGTGAAAAACTGTTTTTT
CSVGGSGEKLFF
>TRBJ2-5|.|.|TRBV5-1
TGCGCCAGCAGCGCCCAAACACAGGGTGGGGGACAAGAGACCCAGTACTTC
CASSAQTQGGGQETQYF
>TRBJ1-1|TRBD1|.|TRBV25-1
TGTGCCAGCAGTCCTCAGGGGGTGACTGAAGCTTTCTTT
CASSPQGVTEAFF
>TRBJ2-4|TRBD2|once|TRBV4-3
TGCGCCAGCAGCCAAGATCGGGGGGGACGGGCGGCTGCCAAAAACATTCAGTACTTC
CASSQDRGGRAAAKNIQYF
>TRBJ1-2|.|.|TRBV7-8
TGTGCCAGCAGCTTTAGAGACAGCTTCTACTATGGCTACACCTTC
CASSFRDSFYYGYTF
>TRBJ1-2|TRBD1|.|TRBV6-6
TGTGCCAGCACCCGAGAGGGGGCGCGGAGCTATGGCTACACCTTC
CASTREGARSYGYTF